This T cell receptor beta chain was recovered during a study of blood T cell repertoires in COVID-19. Sequencing was performed with immunoSEQ multiplex PCR; in TCRdb, only in-frame clones are kept and a portion is missing. The data show some 15,000 clones, 85% to 90% seen once. CDR1 and CDR2 (germline): SEHNR, FQNEAQ (reference sequence). Trimming removed 1 base at V and 6 bases at J, with 13 bases between. The CDR3 has 16 amino acids. V gene TRBV7-9 combines with J gene TRBJ1-6, with D perhaps matching TRBD1 (5 bases). The clonotype comes from a woman aged 70-85 years in a cohort sampled during active or convalescent COVID-19. The material sequenced was peripheral blood. The CDR3 bases are TGTGCCAGCAGCTTAGTGTTCGACAGTTTTAATTCACCCCTCCACTTT. Its translation: CASSLVFDSFNSPLHF.